Presented here are 32 T cell receptor beta chains from one specimen sequenced in a study of cytomegalovirus exposure and HLA in healthy donors. It was with 60 Vbeta and 13 Jbeta primers that the PCR ran. Data came from immunoSEQ multiplex PCR; TCRdb stores just in-frame clones and leaves some out. Among about 250,000 clones listed, about 66% were seen once. The sample was PBMCs. Receptor source: a female donor in good health and CMV-seronegative.

The table lists this clone with a count of one. The J gene is TRBJ2-7, the V gene TRBV5-5; TRBD1 matches at 12 bases. With V trimmed by 5 bases and J by 3 bases, 12 bases remained unmatched. The V gene's germline CDR1 is SGHKS and CDR2 YYEKEE (reference sequence). The CDR3 runs to 17 residues. CDR3: CASSVMTGTGGFYEQYF. The CDR3 DNA reads as TGTGCCAGCAGTGTAATGACCGGGACAGGGGGCTTCTACGAGCAGTACTTC.

This clone came up a few times. The rearrangement links TRBV9 to TRBJ1-2; D unresolved. The germline CDR1 and CDR2 sequences are SGDLS and YYNGEE. Trimming took 6 bases from V and 8 from J, leaving 17 bases between them. CDR3 size: 13 residues. Written as DNA, the CDR3 is TGTGCCAGCACCGTGGTTGGAGGAATCGGCTACACCTTC. Protein sequence: CASTVVGGIGYTF.

The rearrangement joins TRBV5-1 to TRBJ2-7, with 11 bases matching TRBD2. CDR3 length equals 17 residues. In germline, CDR1 is SGHRS, CDR2 YFSETQ. Trimming took 1 base from V and 1 from J; bases not matched to a gene: 7. The CDR3, as DNA: TGCGCCAGCAGCTTGAGTACTAGCGGGAGCAGATCCTACGAGCAGTACTTC. Translated, it gives CASSLSTSGSRSYEQYF.

This sequence joins TRBV19 and TRBJ2-1; TRBD2 matches at 11 bases. The CDR3 is made up of 15 amino acids. CDR1 and CDR2 (germline): LNHDA, SQIVND (reference sequence). V was pared by 4 bases and J by 9 bases, with 8 bases of the junction left unmatched. The CDR3 spells CASSTTSGRSPEQFF. CDR3 nucleotide sequence: TGTGCCAGTAGTACAACTAGCGGGAGATCCCCTGAGCAGTTCTTC.

With respect to this clone: One end of the junction is discordant with germline, which a read error may explain. This sequence joins TRBV7-9 and TRBJ1-1; D not resolved. Germline CDR1 is SEHNR and CDR2 is FQNEAQ (reference sequence). The CDR3 totals 14 residues. CDR3 bases: TGTTCCAGCAGCTTAGGCGGGCTCGGGGAAGGAGCTTTCTTT. This encodes CSSSLGGLGEGAFF.

This clone was picked up one time. The chain uses TRBV7-9 and TRBJ2-5; D not certain. The CDR3 runs 14 residues. With 3 bases removed from V and 4 bases from J, the gap between germline ends came to 12 bases. The germline V gene encodes CDR1 SEHNR and CDR2 FQNEAQ (reference sequence). The CDR3 loop reads CASSFSPGRETQYF. The CDR3 region has the DNA TGTGCCAGCAGCTTTTCCCCTGGCAGAGAGACCCAGTACTTC. The full variable domain, rest sourced from reference TRBV7-9 and TRBJ2-5, is DTGVSQNPRHKITKRGQNVTFRCDPISEHNRLYWYRQTLGQGPEFLTYFQNEAQLEKSRLLSDRFSAERPKGSFSTLEIQRTEQGDSAMYLCASSFSPGRETQYFGPGTRLLVL.

The chain carries TRBV4-1 and TRBJ2-5; 8 nucleotides agree with TRBD2. CDR3 length equals 16 residues. V lost 5 bases, J lost 1 base, and 9 bases stayed unmatched. Germline V gives CDR1 MGHRA, CDR2 YSYEKL. The CDR3 is CASSLGLAPTQETQYF. The CDR3 DNA reads as TGCGCCAGCAGCTTAGGACTAGCTCCGACCCAAGAGACCCAGTACTTC.

This clone was counted a few times. J is TRBJ2-2 and V is TRBV11-3; no reliable D call. Germline V gene data show CDR1 as SGHNT and CDR2 as YENEEA. The CDR3 spans 11 residues. Deletions cut 8 bases from V and 2 bases from J, with 3 bases between. CDR3 residues: CASGNTGELFF. CDR3 bases: TGTGCCAGCGGCAACACCGGGGAGCTGTTTTTT.

The chain uses TRBV2 and TRBJ2-3; D gene ambiguous. Between the trimmed V and J ends, which lost 4 bases and 0 bases, there was a span of 8 bases. From germline, CDR1 is SNHLY and CDR2 FYNNEI. The CDR3 has 14 residues. The CDR3 spells CASSVGGSTDTQYF. The CDR3 DNA follows: TGTGCCAGCAGTGTTGGCGGTAGCACAGATACGCAGTATTTT.

The V and J genes are TRBV2 and TRBJ1-1; 8 positions match TRBD1. The J segment lost 1 base and the V segment lost 4 bases, leaving 5 bases of the junction unmatched. The germline gives CDR1 SNHLY, CDR2 FYNNEI. CDR3 length equals 15 residues. The CDR3 DNA reads as TGTGCCAGCAGTGGAGAGACAGGGGCGAACACTGAAGCTTTCTTT. Its protein product is CASSGETGANTEAFF.

The chain recombines TRBV5-1 with TRBJ1-1; D might be TRBD1 (6 bases). The CDR3 totals 15 residues. Trimming shortened V by 2 bases and J by 1 base, and 12 bases separated the two germline ends. CDR1 and CDR2 from the germline V gene are SGHRS and YFSETQ. The CDR3 loop reads CASSFTGTANTEAFF. The DNA of the CDR3 is TGCGCCAGCAGCTTCACAGGGACCGCGAACACTGAAGCTTTCTTT.

The chain joins TRBV7-2 to TRBJ1-1, with TRBD1 as a possible D gene (6 bases). Looked up from germline, CDR1 is SGHTA and CDR2 is FQGNSA. The CDR3 covers 14 residues. Trimming took 8 bases from V and 5 from J, leaving 18 bases between them. CDR3 sequence: CASVLPGGWTEAFF. The DNA of the CDR3 is TGTGCCAGCGTCCTCCCGGGGGGCTGGACTGAAGCTTTCTTT. The full variable domain, in which reference TRBV7-2 and TRBJ1-1 provide the parts outside the CDR3, is GAGVSQSPSNKVTEKGKDVELRCDPISGHTALYWYRQSLGQGLEFLIYFQGNSAPDKSGLPSDRFSAERTGGSVSTLTIQRTQQEDSAVYLCASVLPGGWTEAFFGQGTRLTVV.

The CDR3 is CASSASGDNQPQHF. CDR3 nucleotides: TGTGCCAGCAGTGCCTCAGGGGACAATCAGCCCCAGCATTTT. V and J are TRBV2 and TRBJ1-5, with D perhaps TRBD1 (6 bases). V was cut by 4 bases and J by 3 bases, with 10 bases left in between. Germline lookup yields CDR1 SNHLY and CDR2 FYNNEI. This CDR3 spans 14 amino acids.

The chain's CDR3 is CASRWTSGTANEQFF. CDR3 in DNA: TGTGCCAGCAGGTGGACTAGCGGGACCGCCAATGAGCAGTTCTTC. This chain joins TRBV11-2 and TRBJ2-1, with 12 nucleotides matching TRBD2. CDR3 length: 15 residues. From germline, CDR1 is SGHAT and CDR2 FQNNGV. V trimming: 6 bases; J trimming: 6 bases; junction bases outside the gene matches: 6.

The gene calls are TRBV28 and TRBJ1-2, with D possibly TRBD1 on 5 matching bases. Germline V lookup: CDR1 MDHEN, CDR2 SYDVKM. CDR3 length equals 15 residues. V gave up 5 bases and J gave up 7 bases, with 20 bases separating them. The CDR3 region is CASSELKGFQRGYTF. The CDR3 DNA follows: TGTGCCAGCAGTGAATTAAAGGGGTTCCAGCGTGGCTACACCTTC.

This clone was seen only a few times. The V and J genes are TRBV28 and TRBJ1-1; D is unclear. V gave up 2 bases and J gave up 0 bases, with 4 bases separating them. This CDR3 has 13 residues. Germline V gene sequence: CDR1 MDHEN, CDR2 SYDVKM. The CDR3 sequence is CASSLPVNTEAFF. The CDR3, as DNA: TGTGCCAGCAGTTTACCAGTGAACACTGAAGCTTTCTTT.

This rearrangement joins TRBV11-2 to TRBJ2-3; 10 bases are a match to TRBD1. The CDR3 runs 15 residues. The J segment lost 4 bases and the V segment lost 5 bases, leaving 6 bases of the junction unmatched. Germline V lookup: CDR1 SGHAT, CDR2 FQNNGV. The CDR3 coding sequence is TGTGCCAGCAGCGGATTGACAGGGGGCGCAGATACGCAGTATTTT. This sequence encodes CASSGLTGGADTQYF.

This chain uses TRBV5-1 with TRBJ2-1; TRBD2 matches 14 bases. Trimming at V came to 4 bases and at J to 8 bases, leaving 11 bases not matched to a gene. This CDR3 is built from 17 residues. Germline V lookup: CDR1 SGHRS, CDR2 YFSETQ. CDR3 protein: CASSLQPGTSGRYEQFF. CDR3 bases: TGCGCCAGCAGCCTACAACCCGGGACTAGCGGGAGATATGAGCAGTTCTTC.

The gene calls are TRBV11-2 and TRBJ2-5; D might be TRBD1 (6 bases). Near its end, the DNA agrees better with TRBJ2-7, so the J call may be wrong. CDR1 is SGHAT and CDR2 is FQNNGV in the germline V gene. This CDR3 has 13 residues. The CDR3 sequence: CASSLDRGYEQYF. CDR3 nucleotides: TGTGCCAGCAGCTTAGATAGGGGGTACGAGCAGTACTTC.

The chain is built from TRBV27 and TRBJ1-2; TRBD1 aligns across 9 bases. The CDR3 totals 16 residues. Germline V gene data show CDR1 as MNHEY and CDR2 as SMNVEV (reference sequence). Trimming removed 5 bases from V and 5 bases from J; junction bases left unmatched: 12. Written as DNA, the CDR3 is TGTGCCAGCAGTCCGTCAACAGGGGGCTCTTGGTATGGCTACACCTTC. The encoded protein is CASSPSTGGSWYGYTF.

The genes are TRBV28 and TRBJ2-1; possibly TRBD1 for D (6 bases). Trimming took off 6 bases at V and 0 bases at J, with 9 bases between the two ends. Germline V lookup: CDR1 MDHEN, CDR2 SYDVKM. This CDR3 contains 14 residues. The CDR3 DNA follows: TGTGCCAGCAGCCGGGACACCTCCTACAATGAGCAGTTCTTC. Translated, it gives CASSRDTSYNEQFF.

The rearrangement uses TRBV27 and TRBJ2-7; tentatively, D is TRBD2 (6 bases). Trimming removed 7 bases at V and 5 bases at J, with 15 bases between. The CDR3 is 13 residues long. Germline V gives CDR1 MNHEY, CDR2 SMNVEV (reference sequence). CDR3: CASKFLVADEQYF. CDR3 in DNA: TGTGCCAGCAAGTTTTTAGTAGCGGACGAGCAGTACTTC.

V usage is TRBV5-1 and J usage is TRBJ1-1; 8 nucleotides agree with TRBD1. In germline, CDR1 is SGHRS, CDR2 YFSETQ. V was clipped by 3 bases and J by 0 bases; unmatched bases: 7. The CDR3 contains 16 residues. CDR3 residues: CASSSQGAGMNTEAFF. CDR3 nucleotide sequence: TGCGCCAGCAGCTCTCAGGGGGCCGGGATGAACACTGAAGCTTTCTTT.

The chain is built from TRBV7-9 and TRBJ2-7, with 14 bases lining up with TRBD2. Trimming cost V 8 bases and J 9 bases; bases outside gene matches: 12. The germline V gene has CDR1 SEHNR and CDR2 FQNEAQ (reference sequence). The CDR3 covers 15 residues. The CDR3 spells CASGPAGTSGSVQYF. The CDR3 DNA reads as TGTGCCAGCGGTCCCGCTGGGACTAGCGGGAGTGTGCAGTACTTC. The variable domain in full, completed from reference TRBV7-9 and TRBJ2-7, reads DTGVSQNPRHKITKRGQNVTFRCDPISEHNRLYWYRQTLGQGPEFLTYFQNEAQLEKSRLLSDRFSAERPKGSFSTLEIQRTEQGDSAMYLCASGPAGTSGSVQYFGPGTRLTVT.

In its sample, this clone was seen a few times. The chain links TRBV5-4 to TRBJ1-4, with TRBD1 matching over 10 bases. CDR1 and CDR2 from the germline V gene are SGHNT and YYREEE (reference sequence). The J segment lost 6 bases and the V segment lost 7 bases, leaving 9 bases of the junction unmatched. The CDR3 contains 15 residues. The CDR3 loop reads CASGQGGAGDEKLFF. The CDR3 nucleotides are TGTGCCAGCGGACAGGGGGGCGCCGGAGATGAAAAACTGTTTTTT.

This chain links TRBV30 with TRBJ1-1, with D hard to call. V was cut by 4 bases and J by 3 bases, with 9 bases left in between. Germline V gives CDR1 GTSNPN, CDR2 SVGIG (reference sequence). The CDR3 runs to 12 residues. The CDR3 DNA reads as TGTGCCTGGAATGGCAAACACACTGAAGCTTTCTTT. Translating gives CAWNGKHTEAFF.

This sequence joins TRBV7-9 and TRBJ2-2; 8 positions agree with TRBD2. The CDR3 is made up of 17 amino acids. V lost 0 bases to trimming and J lost 6 bases; unmatched junction nucleotides: 9. Germline V gene data show CDR1 as SEHNR and CDR2 as FQNEAQ (reference sequence). The CDR3 DNA is TGTGCCAGCAGCTTAGCGCCGGGACTAGAAGGGGCCGGGGAGCTGTTTTTT. Its protein product is CASSLAPGLEGAGELFF.

V is TRBV2 and J is TRBJ2-7; 7 bases agree with TRBD1. The ends lost 3 bases at V and 5 bases at J; junction bases unmatched: 7. In germline, CDR1 is SNHLY, CDR2 FYNNEI. The CDR3 is made up of 14 amino acids. CDR3 region: CASSDRQGYDEQYF. As DNA, the CDR3 is TGTGCCAGCAGTGACCGACAGGGATATGACGAGCAGTACTTC.

The chain combines TRBV11-3 with TRBJ1-1; D call uncertain. This CDR3 contains 18 residues. With 0 bases removed from V and 1 base from J, the gap between germline ends came to 18 bases. The V gene's germline CDR1 is SGHNT and CDR2 YENEEA. The CDR3 reads CASSLELRWRPTNTEAFF. The CDR3 DNA is TGTGCCAGCAGCTTAGAATTGAGGTGGAGGCCAACGAACACTGAAGCTTTCTTT.

This clone was seen only once. The gene calls are TRBV27 and TRBJ1-2; D remains ambiguous. V lost 5 bases to trimming and J lost 5 bases, with 15 bases between them. The germline gives CDR1 MNHEY, CDR2 SMNVEV (reference sequence). The CDR3 is 14 amino acids. The CDR3: CASSNSGAGYGYTF. DNA for the CDR3: TGTGCCAGCAGTAACAGTGGTGCGGGGTATGGCTACACCTTC.

V usage is TRBV19 and J usage is TRBJ2-1, with 8 bases lining up with TRBD2. Trimming took 1 base from V and 6 from J; bases not matched to a gene: 14. The CDR3 has 18 amino acids. The germline V gene has CDR1 LNHDA and CDR2 SQIVND (reference sequence). The CDR3 DNA is TGTGCCAGTAGTATAGCTCTTCACTTTCCCGGGACTAGCAATGAGCAGTTCTTC. Translation gives CASSIALHFPGTSNEQFF. The full variable domain, with the rest looked up from reference TRBV19 and TRBJ2-1, is DGGITQSPKYLFRKEGQNVTLSCEQNLNHDAMYWYRQDPGQGLRLIYYSQIVNDFQKGDIAEGYSVSREKKESFPLTVTSAQKNPTAFYLCASSIALHFPGTSNEQFFGPGTRLTVL.

This clone showed up just a few times. The chain carries TRBV6-1 and TRBJ1-3; D gene unclear. The V end was cut by 8 bases, the J end by 0 bases, with 14 bases between. The CDR3 runs 15 residues. CDR1 MNHNS and CDR2 SASEGT come from the germline V gene. CDR3 nucleotides: TGTGCCAGCTCGTTCGAGGATACCTCTGGAAACACCATATATTTT. This codes for CASSFEDTSGNTIYF.